This entry features one T cell receptor beta chain sequence. CDR1 is SGHNT, CDR2 YYREEE, per germline (reference sequence). CDR3 length: 16 residues. Trimming took 2 bases from V and 2 from J; bases not matched to a gene: 8. The sample is drawn from a study of blood T cell repertoires in COVID-19. In the study overall: The study drew acute and convalescent COVID-19 samples from the United States, Italy and Spain.

As originally analysed: Estimates of nucleated cell counts were drawn from the amplification of reference gene primers. The assay was immunoSEQ multiplex PCR, and TCRdb's table has in-frame clones only and misses some. D and trimming were read from the DNA, whereas the V and J calls and clone size are those reported in that table. The table lists around 320,000 clones, about 91% of them singletons. The chain carries TRBV5-4 and TRBJ2-3; TRBD1 aligns across 7 bases. Sequences were obtained from peripheral blood. The clonotype originates from a woman aged 25 to 45 who had recovered from COVID-19. CDR3 in DNA: TGTGCCAGCAGCTTAGAGGGGACAGTTACCACAGATACGCAGTATTTT. It translates to CASSLEGTVTTDTQYF.